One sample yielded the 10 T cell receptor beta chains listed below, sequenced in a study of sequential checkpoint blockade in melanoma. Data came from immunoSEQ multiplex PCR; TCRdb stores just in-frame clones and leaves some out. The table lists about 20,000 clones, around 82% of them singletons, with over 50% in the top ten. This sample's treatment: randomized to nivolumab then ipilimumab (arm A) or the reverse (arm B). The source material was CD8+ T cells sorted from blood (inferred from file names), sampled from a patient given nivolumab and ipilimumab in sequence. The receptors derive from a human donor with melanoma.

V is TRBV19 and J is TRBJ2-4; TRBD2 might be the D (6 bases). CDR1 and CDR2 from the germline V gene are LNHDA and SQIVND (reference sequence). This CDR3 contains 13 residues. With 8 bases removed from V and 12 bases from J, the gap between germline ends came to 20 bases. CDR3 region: CASAIAAGRAQYF. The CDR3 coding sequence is TGTGCCAGTGCAATCGCTGCGGGGCGGGCTCAGTACTTC.

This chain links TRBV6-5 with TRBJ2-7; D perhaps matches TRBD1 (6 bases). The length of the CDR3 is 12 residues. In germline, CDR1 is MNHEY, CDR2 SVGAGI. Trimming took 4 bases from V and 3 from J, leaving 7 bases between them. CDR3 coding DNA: TGTGCCAGCAGTTTACAGGGCTACGAGCAGTACTTC. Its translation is CASSLQGYEQYF.

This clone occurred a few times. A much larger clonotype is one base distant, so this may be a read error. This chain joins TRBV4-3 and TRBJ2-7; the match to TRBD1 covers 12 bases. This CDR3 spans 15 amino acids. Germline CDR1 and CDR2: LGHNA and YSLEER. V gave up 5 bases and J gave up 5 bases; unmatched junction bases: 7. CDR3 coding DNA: TGCGCCAGCAGCAACGCCGGGACAGGGGGCCACGAGCAGTACTTC. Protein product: CASSNAGTGGHEQYF.

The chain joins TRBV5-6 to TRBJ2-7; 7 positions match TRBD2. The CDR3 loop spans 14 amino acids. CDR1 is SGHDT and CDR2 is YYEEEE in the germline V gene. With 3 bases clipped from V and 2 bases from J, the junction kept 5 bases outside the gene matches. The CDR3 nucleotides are TGTGCCAGCAGCTGGGGAGGGGCCCCCTACGAGCAGTACTTC. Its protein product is CASSWGGAPYEQYF.

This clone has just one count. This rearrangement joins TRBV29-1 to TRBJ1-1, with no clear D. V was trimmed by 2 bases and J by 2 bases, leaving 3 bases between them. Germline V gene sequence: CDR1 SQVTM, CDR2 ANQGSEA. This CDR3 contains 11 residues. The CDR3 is CSVELNTEAFF. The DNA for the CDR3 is TGCAGCGTTGAACTAAACACTGAAGCTTTCTTT.

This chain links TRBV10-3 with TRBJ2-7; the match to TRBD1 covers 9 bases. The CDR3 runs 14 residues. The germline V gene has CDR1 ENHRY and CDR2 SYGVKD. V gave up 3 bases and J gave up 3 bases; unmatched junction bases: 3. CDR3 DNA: TGTGCCATCAGTGACCGACAGGGGGTCTACGAGCAGTACTTC. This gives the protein CAISDRQGVYEQYF.

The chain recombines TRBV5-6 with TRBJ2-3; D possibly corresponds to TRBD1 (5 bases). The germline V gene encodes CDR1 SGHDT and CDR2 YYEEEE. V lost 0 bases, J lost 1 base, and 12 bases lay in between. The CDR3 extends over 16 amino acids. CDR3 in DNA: TGTGCCAGCAGCTTGGAAGGGGTGTCCCGCACAGATACGCAGTATTTT. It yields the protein CASSLEGVSRTDTQYF.

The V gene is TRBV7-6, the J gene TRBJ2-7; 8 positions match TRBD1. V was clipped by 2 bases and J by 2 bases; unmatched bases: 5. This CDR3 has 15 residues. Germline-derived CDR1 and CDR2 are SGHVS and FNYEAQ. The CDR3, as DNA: TGTGCCAGCAGCTTAACGACAGGGGCAGCCTACGAGCAGTACTTC. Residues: CASSLTTGAAYEQYF.

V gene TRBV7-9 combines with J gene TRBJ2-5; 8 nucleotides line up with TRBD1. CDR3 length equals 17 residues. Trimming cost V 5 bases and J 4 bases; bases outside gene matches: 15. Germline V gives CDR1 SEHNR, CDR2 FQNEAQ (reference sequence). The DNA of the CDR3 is TGTGCCAGCAGCCCTACGAGACGGACAGGGCAGGGAGAGACCCAGTACTTC. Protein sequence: CASSPTRRTGQGETQYF. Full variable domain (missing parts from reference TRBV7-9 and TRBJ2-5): DTGVSQNPRHKITKRGQNVTFRCDPISEHNRLYWYRQTLGQGPEFLTYFQNEAQLEKSRLLSDRFSAERPKGSFSTLEIQRTEQGDSAMYLCASSPTRRTGQGETQYFGPGTRLLVL.

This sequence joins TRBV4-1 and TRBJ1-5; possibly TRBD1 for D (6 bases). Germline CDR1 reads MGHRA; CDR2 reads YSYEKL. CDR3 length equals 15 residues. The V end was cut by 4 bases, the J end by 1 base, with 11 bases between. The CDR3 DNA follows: TGCGCCAGCAGCCTCCAGGACAGCAGCAATCAGCCCCAGCATTTT. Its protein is CASSLQDSSNQPQHF.